Each of the 19 T cell receptor beta chains below was sequenced from the same sample in a study of Ad26.COV2.S vaccination and SARS-CoV-2 variants. The table came from immunoSEQ multiplex PCR; TCRdb's copy has only in-frame clones and leaves some out. The sample records about 350,000 clones, about nine tenths being singletons. Treatment here: about 20 received Ad26.COV2.S at low or high dose, single or two shots; 5 received placebo; per-sample allocation not given. Sample collection was performed on day 63 after the first vaccine or placebo injection. The material sequenced was peripheral blood, taken in a trial of Ad26.COV2.S vaccine versus placebo. The receptors originated from a person between 18 and 60 years old who received the Ad26.COV2.S COVID-19 vaccine or a placebo.

The chain links TRBV5-1 to TRBJ2-1; 13 bases line up with TRBD2. Looked up from germline, CDR1 is SGHRS and CDR2 is YFSETQ. The CDR3 covers 15 residues. V trimming: 6 bases; J trimming: 6 bases; junction bases outside the gene matches: 6. The CDR3 is CASKTSGGLGNEQFF. The DNA of the CDR3 is TGCGCCAGCAAGACTAGCGGGGGGCTAGGCAATGAGCAGTTCTTC.

The V gene is TRBV9, the J gene TRBJ1-1; 9 bases are a match to TRBD1. Per germline, CDR1 SGDLS and CDR2 YYNGEE. There are 15 residues in the CDR3. J gave up 8 bases and V 1 base, and 9 bases lay outside the gene matches. CDR3 coding DNA: TGTGCCAGCAGCGTATCGACAGGGGGATCAAGGGAAGCTTTCTTT. It yields the protein CASSVSTGGSREAFF.

V usage is TRBV7-9 and J usage is TRBJ1-1; the D gene is possibly TRBD1 (6 bases). Germline V lookup: CDR1 SEHNR, CDR2 FQNEAQ (reference sequence). Deletions cut 2 bases from V and 8 bases from J, with 12 bases between. CDR3 length: 13 residues. CDR3 nucleotide sequence: TGTGCCAGCAGCTTATCTCGGACAGAAGAAGCTTTCTTT. Protein sequence: CASSLSRTEEAFF.

The gene calls are TRBV28 and TRBJ2-1; 12 bases map to TRBD2. There are 17 residues in the CDR3. Losses at the gene ends were 4 bases for V and 3 bases for J; bases not matched to a gene: 7. Germline values: CDR1 MDHEN, CDR2 SYDVKM. The CDR3 nucleotides are TGTGCCAGCAGTTCGACTAGCGGGAGAGGGAGCTACAATGAGCAGTTCTTC. Protein sequence: CASSSTSGRGSYNEQFF.

The genes are TRBV11-3 and TRBJ1-5, with TRBD1 as a possible D gene (6 bases). Between the trimmed V and J ends, which lost 4 bases and 6 bases, there was a span of 16 bases. Germline V gene lookup returns CDR1 SGHNT and CDR2 YENEEA. This CDR3 has 15 amino acids. CDR3 protein: CASSWDTGKGQPQHF. CDR3 bases: TGTGCCAGCAGCTGGGATACAGGGAAGGGTCAGCCCCAGCATTTT. Full variable domain (missing parts from reference TRBV11-3 and TRBJ1-5): EAGVVQSPRYKIIEKKQPVAFWCNPISGHNTLYWYLQNLGQGPELLIRYENEEAVDDSQLPKDRFSAERLKGVDSTLKIQPAELGDSAVYLCASSWDTGKGQPQHFGDGTRLSIL.

This chain uses TRBV30 with TRBJ2-1; D is perhaps TRBD2 (7 bases). Germline CDR1 reads GTSNPN; CDR2 reads SVGIG (reference sequence). CDR3 length: 16 residues. Trimming removed 0 bases from V and 4 bases from J, with 16 bases in between. The DNA of the CDR3 is TGTGCCTGGAGTGTACGGGGGCTAGCGGATTACAATGAGCAGTTCTTC. Its translation: CAWSVRGLADYNEQFF.

This sequence joins TRBV4-1 and TRBJ2-7, with D perhaps given as TRBD1 or TRBD2 (5 bases each). V lost 4 bases, J lost 7 bases, and 17 bases lay in between. This CDR3 region has 14 residues. Per the germline V gene, CDR1 is MGHRA and CDR2 is YSYEKL. The CDR3 nucleotides read TGCGCCAGCAGCCGACTACTAGTGCGGACAGAGCAGTACTTC. Translation: CASSRLLVRTEQYF.

This clone was counted only a few times. This sequence joins TRBV6-6 and TRBJ1-6; D gene unclear. CDR1 is MNHNY and CDR2 is SVGAGI in the germline V gene (reference sequence). The V and J ends lost 5 bases and 7 bases respectively, with 15 bases between them. The CDR3 totals 15 residues. This CDR3 reads CASSPWGNRNSPLHF. The CDR3 nucleotides read TGTGCCAGCAGTCCCTGGGGAAATAGGAATTCACCCCTCCACTTT.

The chain combines TRBV4-3 with TRBJ1-1; D not resolved. V shed 0 bases and J shed 0 bases, with 8 bases lying between them. The V gene's germline CDR1 is LGHNA and CDR2 YSLEER. The CDR3 totals 15 residues. CDR3 residues: CASSQDPGMNTEAFF. The CDR3 DNA follows: TGCGCCAGCAGCCAAGATCCAGGCATGAACACTGAAGCTTTCTTT.

As to this clone: This sample includes further DNA sequences coding for the same CDR3. The chain carries TRBV10-3 and TRBJ1-2; no clear D. CDR3 length: 15 residues. Germline loops: CDR1 ENHRY, CDR2 SYGVKD. V lost 3 bases to trimming and J lost 4 bases, with 15 bases between them. This CDR3 reads CAISDLGREGYGYTF. In DNA form, the CDR3 reads TGTGCCATCAGTGACCTTGGTAGGGAAGGCTATGGCTACACCTTC.

This chain uses TRBV2 with TRBJ1-2, with D maybe TRBD1 (5 bases). The CDR3 length is 17 residues. V was pared by 4 bases and J by 4 bases, with 22 bases between. Germline V lookup: CDR1 SNHLY, CDR2 FYNNEI. CDR3 region: CASSGLRAQGRGYGYTF. CDR3 nucleotides: TGTGCCAGCAGTGGGCTCAGGGCTCAGGGAAGGGGCTATGGCTACACCTTC.

The sample holds a few counts of this clone. This sample also contains other DNA sequences that code for the same CDR3. The genes are TRBV5-1 and TRBJ1-2; TRBD1 is a possible D gene (5 bases). Trimming took off 1 base at V and 8 bases at J, with 15 bases between the two ends. The CDR3 is 14 residues long. Germline CDR1 is SGHRS and CDR2 is YFSETQ. The CDR3 loop reads CASSLTPGRGGYTF. The CDR3 DNA sequence: TGCGCCAGCAGCTTGACCCCGGGGCGTGGGGGCTACACCTTC.

In the case of this clone: Other DNA sequences from this sample encode an identical CDR3 as well. This chain links TRBV5-4 with TRBJ1-1; D remains unclear. The CDR3 is 13 residues long. Germline CDR1 reads SGHNT; CDR2 reads YYREEE (reference sequence). Trimming removed 5 bases from V and 0 bases from J, with 8 bases in between. CDR3 residues: CASSSGLNTEAFF. CDR3 bases: TGTGCCAGCAGTTCTGGACTGAACACTGAAGCTTTCTTT.

The chain couples TRBV16 to TRBJ2-2; D is undetermined. This CDR3 is built from 14 residues. The germline V and J ends were trimmed by 0 bases and 4 bases, with 6 bases remaining between them. CDR1 is KGHSY, CDR2 FQNENV, per germline. CDR3 residues: CASSQSGSTGELFF. CDR3 bases: TGTGCCAGCAGCCAATCGGGGTCCACCGGGGAGCTGTTTTTT.

V is TRBV5-4 and J is TRBJ2-1; TRBD2 matches 9 bases. V was clipped by 3 bases and J by 4 bases; unmatched bases: 8. The CDR3 contains 16 residues. Germline V gene data show CDR1 as SGHNT and CDR2 as YYREEE (reference sequence). The CDR3 nucleotides are TGTGCCAGCAGCTACCCCCGCAGCGGGAGGTACAATGAGCAGTTCTTC. Encoded protein: CASSYPRSGRYNEQFF.

The chain is built from TRBV14 and TRBJ2-2; the match to TRBD1 covers 8 bases. Germline CDR1 SGHDN, CDR2 FVKESK. V was pared by 7 bases and J by 1 base, with 5 bases of the junction left unmatched. CDR3 length: 15 residues. This chain's CDR3 is CASKSGQVNTGELFF. The CDR3 DNA sequence: TGTGCCAGCAAATCGGGACAGGTGAACACCGGGGAGCTGTTTTTT.

This chain uses TRBV5-1 with TRBJ2-7; the D gene could be TRBD1 or TRBD2 (5 bases each). The CDR3 sequence is 11 residues long. Deletions cut 3 bases from V and 7 bases from J, with 8 bases between. Germline values: CDR1 SGHRS, CDR2 YFSETQ. The CDR3 loop reads CASSSWGEQYF. The DNA for the CDR3 is TGCGCCAGCAGCTCTTGGGGGGAGCAGTACTTC.

The chain carries TRBV7-2 and TRBJ2-7, with unresolved D. CDR3 size: 15 residues. The germline gives CDR1 SGHTA, CDR2 FQGNSA. V lost 4 bases and J 4 bases, leaving 17 bases between the germline ends. CDR3 sequence reads: CASSSPGEAVYEQYF. Here the CDR3 DNA reads TGTGCCAGCAGCTCGCCGGGTGAGGCAGTTTACGAGCAGTACTTC.

The chain couples TRBV9 to TRBJ1-3; D unclear. This CDR3 has 15 amino acids. In germline, CDR1 is SGDLS, CDR2 YYNGEE. V was cut by 2 bases and J by 2 bases, with 11 bases left in between. The CDR3 here is CASSVELRAGNTIYF. CDR3 nucleotides: TGTGCCAGCAGCGTTGAGTTGAGGGCTGGAAACACCATATATTTT.